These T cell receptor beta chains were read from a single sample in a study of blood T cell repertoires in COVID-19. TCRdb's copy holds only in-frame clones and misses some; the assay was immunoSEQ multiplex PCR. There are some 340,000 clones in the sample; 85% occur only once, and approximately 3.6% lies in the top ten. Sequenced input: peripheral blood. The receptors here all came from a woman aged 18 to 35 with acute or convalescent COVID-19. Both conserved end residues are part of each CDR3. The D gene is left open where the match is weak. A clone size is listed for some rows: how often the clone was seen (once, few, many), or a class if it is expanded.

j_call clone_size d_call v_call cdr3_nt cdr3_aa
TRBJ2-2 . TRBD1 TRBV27 TGTGCCAGCGGACAACAGGGGGCAGGCACCGGGGAGCTGTTTTTT CASGQQGAGTGELFF
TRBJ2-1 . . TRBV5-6 TGTGCCAGCAGCTTGGCGGGAAATGAGCAGTTCTTC CASSLAGNEQFF
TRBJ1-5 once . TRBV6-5 TGTGCCAGCAGCCCCTTTAACAATCAGCCCCAGCATTTT CASSPFNNQPQHF
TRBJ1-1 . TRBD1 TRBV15 TGTGCCATCACGGGACAGGAGAACACTGAAGCTTTCTTT CAITGQENTEAFF
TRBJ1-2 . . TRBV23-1 TGCGCCAGCAGCCTACCCGTGGGGGCAGACGGCTACACCTTC CASSLPVGADGYTF
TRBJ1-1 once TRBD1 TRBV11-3 TGTGCCAGCAGAATCACCCCGGGACAGGGGAGAAGGGACACTGAAGCTTTCTTT CASRITPGQGRRDTEAFF
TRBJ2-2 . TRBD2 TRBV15 TGTGCCACCAGCAGAGATGGCCTAGCGGCGAACACCGGGGAGCTGTTTTTT CATSRDGLAANTGELFF
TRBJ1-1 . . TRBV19 TGTGCCAGCCACTACATCCGCCAGAACACTGAAGCTTTCTTT CASHYIRQNTEAFF
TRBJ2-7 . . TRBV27 TGTGCCAGCAGTTTAACGTCGGGGTCAAGCTCCTACGAGCAGTACTTC CASSLTSGSSSYEQYF
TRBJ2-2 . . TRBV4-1 TGCGCCAGCAGCCAAGATTCTGACAGCGCGAACACCGGGGAGCTGTTTTTT CASSQDSDSANTGELFF
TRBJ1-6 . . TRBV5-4 TGTGCCAGCAGCTTGGCCCTTCAGAACAATTCACCCCTCCACTTT CASSLALQNNSPLHF
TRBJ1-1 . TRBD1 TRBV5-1 TGCGCCAGCAGCCTGGACGGTAGGGGGCAGAACACTGAAGCTTTCTTT CASSLDGRGQNTEAFF
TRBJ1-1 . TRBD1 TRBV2 TGTGCCAGCAACCGGGACAGGGGATTCTTCTTT CASNRDRGFFF
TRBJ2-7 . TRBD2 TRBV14 TGTGCCAGCAGCCAGGGGGGGATCTACGAGCAGTACTTC CASSQGGIYEQYF
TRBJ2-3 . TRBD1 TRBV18 TGTGCCAGCTCACCGTCTAAGGGGGCCTCCACAGATACGCAGTATTTT CASSPSKGASTDTQYF
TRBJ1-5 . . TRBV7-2 TGTGCCAGCAGCAAAGGCGGTCCCGGGTATCAGCCCCAGCATTTT CASSKGGPGYQPQHF
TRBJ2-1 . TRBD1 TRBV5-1 TGCGCCAGCAGCTTGGGACAGGGGGTTTTCTACAATGAGCAGTTCTTC CASSLGQGVFYNEQFF
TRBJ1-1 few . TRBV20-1 TGCAGTGCTAATGACTTCTCGGACACTGAAGCTTTCTTT CSANDFSDTEAFF
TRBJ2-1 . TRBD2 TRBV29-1 TGCAGCGTTGCGGGAGGACTCTCCTACAATGAGCAGTTCTTC CSVAGGLSYNEQFF
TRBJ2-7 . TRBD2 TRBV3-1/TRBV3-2 TGTGCCAGCAGCAAAGGTAGCGGGAGCGCCTACGAGCAGTACTTC CASSKGSGSAYEQYF
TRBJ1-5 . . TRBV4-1 TGCGCCAGCAGCCAAGAGTCCGGGGATTACCAGCCCCAGCATTTT CASSQESGDYQPQHF
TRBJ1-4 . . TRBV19 TGTGCCACCACGGGAAGACCAAATGAAAAACTGTTTTTT CATTGRPNEKLFF
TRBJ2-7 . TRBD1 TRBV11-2 TGTGCCAGCAGCCGGGACAGAAGGGGAGTCTACGAGCAGTACTTC CASSRDRRGVYEQYF
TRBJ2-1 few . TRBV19 TGTGCCAGTAGTAGAGGGGGACCCTACAATGAGCAGTTCTTC CASSRGGPYNEQFF
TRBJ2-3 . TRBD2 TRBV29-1 TGCAGCGTTGAAGGCCTAGCGGGGAGCACAGATACGCAGTATTTT CSVEGLAGSTDTQYF
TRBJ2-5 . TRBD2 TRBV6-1 TGTGCCAGCAGTGAAGCGTTGACCGGGGGGGAGCAAGAGACCCAGTACTTC CASSEALTGGEQETQYF
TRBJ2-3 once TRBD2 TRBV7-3 TGTGCCAGCAGCCCTCTAGCGGGAGTTGCAGATACGCAGTATTTT CASSPLAGVADTQYF
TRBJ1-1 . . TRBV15 TGTGCCACCAGCTCTACCCGGGGAGGGACTGAAGCTTTCTTT CATSSTRGGTEAFF
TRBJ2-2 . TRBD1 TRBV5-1 TGCGCCAGCAGCCCTCGGGGACAGGGGACCGGGGAGCTGTTTTTT CASSPRGQGTGELFF
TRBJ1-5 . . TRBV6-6 TGTGCCAGCAGCGGCGGGCAGGGGCAGCCCCAGCATTTT CASSGGQGQPQHF
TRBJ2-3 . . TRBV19 TGTGCCAGTAGTATCCGGAGGGCGGGCACAGATACGCAGTATTTT CASSIRRAGTDTQYF
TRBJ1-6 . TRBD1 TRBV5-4 TGTGCCAGCAGCTTTCGGGACAGGGGTGATTCACCCCTCCACTTT CASSFRDRGDSPLHF
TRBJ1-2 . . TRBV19 TGTGCCAGTAGTATAGGCGGCAGCCCTTATGGCTACACCTTC CASSIGGSPYGYTF
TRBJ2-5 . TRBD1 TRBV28 TGTGCCAGCAGTTTTAGGACAGGGGAGGAGACCCAGTACTTC CASSFRTGEETQYF
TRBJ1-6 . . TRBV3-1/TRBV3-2 TGTGCCAGCAGTCCCACAGGGACACAAGGTTCACCCCTCCACTTT CASSPTGTQGSPLHF
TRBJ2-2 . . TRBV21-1 TGTGCCAGCAGCGCCCCCGGAGAGGGTCCGAACACCGGGGAGCTGTTTTTT CASSAPGEGPNTGELFF
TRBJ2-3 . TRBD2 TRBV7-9 TGTGCCAGCAGCTTAGATGCCGGCGGGGGGGTCACAGATACGCAGTATTTT CASSLDAGGGVTDTQYF
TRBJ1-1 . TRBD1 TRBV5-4 TGTGCCAGCGGCGGACAGGGGTACACTGAAGCTTTCTTT CASGGQGYTEAFF
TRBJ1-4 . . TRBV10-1 TGCGCCAGCACCAAGAACGTGGGCCCAAGGGAAAAACTGTTTTTT CASTKNVGPREKLFF
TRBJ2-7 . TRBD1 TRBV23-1 TGCGCCAGCAGTCAGCGGACAGGGGTGTACGAGCAGTACTTC CASSQRTGVYEQYF
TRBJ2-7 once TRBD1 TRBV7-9 TGTGCCAGCAGCGCCCCGGGACAGGGGTACGAGCAGTACTTC CASSAPGQGYEQYF
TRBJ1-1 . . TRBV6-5 TGTGCCAGCAGTTACTCTCCTCGAGGGAACACTGAAGCTTTCTTT CASSYSPRGNTEAFF
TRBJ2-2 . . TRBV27 TGTGCCAGCCAGATCCCGAACACCGGGGAGCTGTTTTTT CASQIPNTGELFF
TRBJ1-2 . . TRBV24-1 TGTGCCACCAGTGATTTTCGACAGAACTATGGCTACACCTTC CATSDFRQNYGYTF
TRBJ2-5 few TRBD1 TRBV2 TGTGCCAGCAGATCCGGGACAGGGGGCAAGCAAGAGACCCAGTACTTC CASRSGTGGKQETQYF
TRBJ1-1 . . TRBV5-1 TGCGCCAGCAGCTTTCAACAGGGAATGAACACTGAAGCTTTCTTT CASSFQQGMNTEAFF
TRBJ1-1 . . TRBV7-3 TGTGCCAGCAGCATAGACAGGAACACTGAAGCTTTCTTT CASSIDRNTEAFF